What follows describes a single TCR beta chain. The antigen remains unidentified. The diagnosis was founded upon clinical symptoms, serum thyroxine, TRAb, thyroid ultrasound and orbital computed tomography. Amplifying from RNA transcripts, the study obtained TCR beta CDR3 regions. The first round was an RT-PCR with HTBI primers, and the second round was a multiplex PCR. TCRdb processed the multiplex PCR reads anew with MiXCR; each CDR3 protein has one entry. The sample consists of 600,000 to 950,000 distinct CDR3 sequences, about 44% of them appearing once. The source of the sample is a study of Graves' ophthalmopathy and Graves' hyperthyroidism. General study findings and limits: A model of 13 signatures distinguished ophthalmopathy from stable hyperthyroidism at roughly 87% sensitivity and 81.08% specificity. Among thyroid clonotypes expanded above 0.001 frequency, most also appeared in blood.

The CDR3 loop spans 14 amino acids. V lost 6 bases, J lost 6 bases, and 11 bases stayed unmatched. The germline V gene encodes CDR1 LGHNA and CDR2 YSLEER. The chain has TRBV4-3 and TRBJ2-7; TRBD2 matches at 7 bases. The receptor was derived from an adult man with Graves' ophthalmopathy. The sample taken for sequencing was peripheral blood. As DNA, the CDR3 is TGCGCCAGCAGAAAGGGTGGAGGGAGGGGCGAGCAGTACTTC. This translates into CASRKGGGRGEQYF.